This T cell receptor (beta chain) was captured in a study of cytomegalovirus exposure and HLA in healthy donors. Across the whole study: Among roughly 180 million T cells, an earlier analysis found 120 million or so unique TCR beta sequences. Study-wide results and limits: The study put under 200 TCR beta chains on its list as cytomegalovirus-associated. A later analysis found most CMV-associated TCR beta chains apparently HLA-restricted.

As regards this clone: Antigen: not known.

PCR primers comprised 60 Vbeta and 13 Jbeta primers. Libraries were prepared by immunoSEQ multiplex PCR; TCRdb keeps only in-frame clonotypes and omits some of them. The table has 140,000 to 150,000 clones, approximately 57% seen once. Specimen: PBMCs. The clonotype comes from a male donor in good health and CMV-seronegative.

CDR3 protein: CAWSVAGDGYTF. As DNA, the CDR3 is TGTGCCTGGAGTGTGGCCGGGGATGGCTACACCTTC. The rearrangement joins TRBV30 to TRBJ1-2; D uncertain. From germline, CDR1 is GTSNPN and CDR2 SVGIG (reference sequence). The CDR3 covers 12 residues. Deletions cut 0 bases from V and 6 bases from J, with 8 bases between. Using reference TRBV30 and TRBJ1-2 for the parts outside the CDR3, the full variable domain is SQTIHQWPATLVQPVGSPLSLECTVEGTSNPNLYWYRQAAGRGLQLLFYSVGIGQISSEVPQNLSASRPQDRQFILSSKKLLLSDSGFYLCAWSVAGDGYTFGSGTRLTVV.